This is a list of T cell receptor beta chains from one sample in a study of cytomegalovirus exposure and HLA in healthy donors. Sequencing used immunoSEQ multiplex PCR; TCRdb keeps in-frame clones, though not all of them. The sample shows 150,000 to 200,000 clones, about 80% of them seen only once. The sample consisted of PBMCs. These receptors were taken from a woman in her twenties or thirties in good health and CMV-seropositive. CDR3s include the opening cysteine and the closing phenylalanine or tryptophan. D genes are given only for firm matches. The size field is filled for only some rows; it gives once, few, many or a size class.

J | size | length | D | V | CDR3 | DNA
TRBJ1-1 | . | 12 | . | TRBV27 | CASSLSGTEAFF | TGTGCCAGCAGTTTGAGTGGCACTGAAGCTTTCTTT
TRBJ1-2 | . | 11 | . | TRBV10-3 | CAISESYGYTF | TGTGCCATCAGTGAATCATATGGCTACACCTTC
TRBJ2-3 | . | 12 | . | TRBV28 | CASSDYKDTQYF | TGTGCCAGCAGCGACTACAAAGATACGCAGTATTTT
TRBJ2-3 | . | 15 | . | TRBV7-8 | CVSTVGGGGTDTQYF | TGTGTCAGCACCGTAGGGGGAGGGGGCACAGATACGCAGTATTTT
TRBJ2-1 | . | 15 | TRBD2 | TRBV7-9 | CASSELAVKGNEQFF | TGTGCCAGCAGCGAGCTAGCGGTCAAGGGCAATGAGCAGTTCTTC
TRBJ2-7 | . | 15 | . | TRBV9 | CASSVGGVGSYEQYF | TGTGCCAGCAGCGTAGGGGGGGTAGGGTCCTACGAGCAGTACTTC
TRBJ2-3 | . | 19 | TRBD2 | TRBV7-9 | CASSFALAGGRTSTDTQYF | TGTGCCAGCAGCTTTGCTCTAGCGGGGGGGCGTACTAGCACAGATACGCAGTATTTT
TRBJ2-7 | . | 14 | . | TRBV28 | CASLAYKGDYEQYF | TGTGCCAGTTTGGCCTACAAAGGGGACTACGAGCAGTACTTC
TRBJ1-3 | . | 15 | . | TRBV5-1 | CASSLRGGSGNTIYF | TGCGCCAGCAGCCTGAGGGGGGGCTCTGGAAACACCATATATTTT
TRBJ2-7 | . | 14 | TRBD1 | TRBV19 | CASSFVGTGYEQYF | TGTGCCAGTAGTTTCGTCGGGACAGGCTACGAGCAGTACTTC
TRBJ2-7 | few | 17 | . | TRBV1 | CTSSHLLAGSVAYEQYF | TGCACCAGCAGCCACCTCCTTGCGGGGTCGGTCGCCTACGAGCAGTACTTC
TRBJ2-7 | . | 17 | TRBD2 | TRBV25-1 | CASSEGLAGRQAYEQYF | TGTGCCAGCAGTGAGGGACTAGCGGGACGCCAGGCCTACGAGCAGTACTTC
TRBJ2-7 | . | 12 | TRBD1 | TRBV4-1 | CASSSGGYEQYF | TGCGCCAGCAGCTCAGGGGGATACGAGCAGTACTTC
TRBJ2-5 | few | 17 | TRBD1 | TRBV10-1 | CASSEGLGTGAEETQYF | TGCGCCAGCAGTGAAGGGCTGGGGACAGGGGCGGAAGAGACCCAGTACTTC
TRBJ2-3 | . | 13 | . | TRBV27 | CASRSSGTDTQYF | TGTGCCAGCAGGTCTAGCGGCACAGATACGCAGTATTTT
TRBJ1-2 | . | 14 | . | TRBV6-5 | CASSYQYRDYGYTF | TGTGCCAGCAGTTACCAATACAGGGACTATGGCTACACCTTC
TRBJ1-3 | . | 14 | TRBD1 | TRBV5-1 | CASSLGQGKNTIYF | TGCGCCAGCAGCTTAGGACAGGGTAAAAACACCATATATTTT
TRBJ2-3 | . | 14 | . | TRBV5-1 | CASSLAPGTDTQYF | TGCGCCAGCAGCTTGGCCCCCGGCACAGATACGCAGTATTTT
TRBJ2-1 | . | 15 | TRBD2 | TRBV7-7 | CASSSTSGSLNEQFF | TGTGCCAGCAGCTCGACTAGCGGGTCCTTAAATGAGCAGTTCTTC
TRBJ1-6 | . | 17 | TRBD1 | TRBV11-2 | CASSSSKDRVNNSPLHF | TGTGCCAGCAGCTCGTCGAAAGACAGGGTTAACAATTCACCCCTCCACTTT
TRBJ2-2 | . | 19 | TRBD2 | TRBV15 | CATSRAPSGRATDTGELFF | TGTGCCACCAGCAGAGCTCCTAGCGGGAGGGCCACGGACACCGGGGAGCTGTTTTTT
TRBJ1-2 | few | 11 | . | TRBV6-1 | CASKGNYGYTF | TGTGCCAGCAAGGGGAACTATGGCTACACCTTC
TRBJ2-2 | . | 13 | . | TRBV7-8 | CASVTANTGELFF | TGTGCCAGCGTAACAGCGAACACCGGGGAGCTGTTTTTT
TRBJ2-7 | . | 12 | . | TRBV10-1 | CASSDNSYEQYF | TGCGCCAGCAGTGACAACTCCTACGAGCAGTACTTC
TRBJ1-2 | . | 13 | . | TRBV10-3 | CAISPDRNYGYTF | TGTGCCATCAGTCCAGACAGAAACTATGGCTACACCTTC
TRBJ2-5 | . | 13 | . | TRBV7-9 | CASSLDARGGQYF | TGTGCCAGCAGCTTAGACGCCAGAGGGGGCCAGTACTTC
TRBJ2-3 | . | 13 | TRBD1 | TRBV11-2 | CASSYRPTGAQYF | TGTGCCAGCAGCTACAGGCCGACAGGGGCGCAGTATTTT
TRBJ1-2 | few | 15 | TRBD1 | TRBV30 | CAWSVGTGDLYGYTF | TGTGCCTGGAGTGTAGGGACAGGGGATCTCTATGGCTACACCTTC
TRBJ1-6 | . | 14 | TRBD1 | TRBV4-1 | CASSPDRGNSPLHF | TGCGCCAGCAGCCCGGACAGGGGGAATTCACCCCTCCACTTT
TRBJ2-2 | . | 16 | TRBD1 | TRBV9 | CASSLGTGVTPGELFF | TGTGCCAGCAGCCTGGGGACAGGGGTTACCCCCGGGGAGCTGTTTTTT
TRBJ2-3 | few | 16 | . | TRBV7-2 | CASSLASLLARDTQYF | TGTGCCAGCAGCTTAGCGTCCCTTTTAGCACGGGATACGCAGTATTTT